These 12 T cell receptor beta chains originate from one sample sequenced in a study of T-cell memory formation after mild COVID-19. TCRdb processed the 5' RACE reads anew with MiXCR; each CDR3 protein has one entry. In the table there are approximately 290,000 distinct CDR3 sequences, 15% to 20% of which are singletons. What was sequenced was PBMCs or a T cell subset sorted from them (not recorded which). These receptors all stem from a young man who had mild COVID-19 (a few samples of this study predate the infection). Cell type and time point are not known.

This chain links TRBV5-1 with TRBJ1-2; D remains unclear. V was pared by 5 bases and J by 5 bases, with 13 bases between. The CDR3 contains 13 residues. Germline assignment: CDR1 SGHRS and CDR2 YFSETQ. CDR3 protein: CASSRWVQYGYTF. As DNA, the CDR3 is TGCGCCAGCAGTCGTTGGGTTCAGTATGGCTACACCTTC. The variable domain in full, with the rest retrieved from reference TRBV5-1 and TRBJ1-2, is KAGVTQTPRYLIKTRGQQVTLSCSPISGHRSVSWYQQTPGQGLQFLFEYFSETQRNKGNFPGRFSGRQFSNSRSEMNVSTLELGDSALYLCASSRWVQYGYTFGSGTRLTVV.

The rearrangement uses TRBV7-2 and TRBJ1-4; 7 nucleotides agree with TRBD1. V dropped 5 bases and J dropped 3; count of bases not matched to a gene: 15. Germline V gene lookup returns CDR1 SGHTA and CDR2 FQGNSA. The CDR3 contains 18 residues. The CDR3 reads CASSATGLLHSANEKLFF. CDR3 coding DNA: TGTGCCAGCAGCGCGACAGGGTTACTGCATTCGGCTAATGAAAAACTGTTTTTT. The full variable domain, completed using reference TRBV7-2 and TRBJ1-4, is GAGVSQSPSNKVTEKGKDVELRCDPISGHTALYWYRQSLGQGLEFLIYFQGNSAPDKSGLPSDRFSAERTGGSVSTLTIQRTQQEDSAVYLCASSATGLLHSANEKLFFGSGTQLSVL.

Comments on this clonotype: At one of its ends the junction is not consistent with the germline gene, which may arise from a read error. The chain has TRBV11-3 and TRBJ2-5; weak D call: TRBD1 (5 bases). This CDR3 has 16 amino acids. Germline values: CDR1 SGHNT, CDR2 YENEEA. The CDR3 loop reads CASSLDGTTTEETQYF. The CDR3 bases are TGTGCCAGCAGCCTAGACGGAACGACGACAGAAGAGACCCAGTACTTC.

V is TRBV4-1 and J is TRBJ1-1; D remains ambiguous. In germline, CDR1 is MGHRA, CDR2 YSYEKL. The CDR3 sequence is 15 residues long. The ends were cut back, 5 bases at V and 0 bases at J, with 13 bases in the middle. CDR3 residues: CASSVTLPLNTEAFF. CDR3 nucleotide sequence: TGCGCCAGCAGCGTTACCCTCCCACTGAACACTGAAGCTTTCTTT.

This chain links TRBV29-1 with TRBJ2-3; D is tentatively TRBD1 or TRBD2 (5 bases each). Per germline, CDR1 SQVTM and CDR2 ANQGSEA. The CDR3 sequence is 13 residues long. V was shortened by 7 bases and J by 7 bases, with 18 bases between the two germline ends. The CDR3 here is CSGKPGSGNTQYF. The CDR3 DNA reads as TGCAGCGGTAAACCAGGGTCGGGAAATACGCAGTATTTT.

This clonotype was recorded at least ten times. The chain combines TRBV4-3 with TRBJ1-2, with D maybe TRBD1 (5 bases). There are 14 residues in the CDR3. CDR1 and CDR2 from the germline V gene are LGHNA and YSLEER. With 1 base removed from V and 7 bases from J, the gap between germline ends came to 13 bases. The CDR3: CASSQAMGERGYTF. CDR3 nucleotides: TGCGCCAGCAGCCAAGCGATGGGGGAACGTGGCTACACCTTC.

This clonotype was seen only a few times. The chain has TRBV4-1 and TRBJ1-1; perhaps TRBD1 as D (5 bases). Germline CDR1 reads MGHRA; CDR2 reads YSYEKL. This CDR3 is 14 amino acids long. The germline V and J ends were trimmed by 1 base and 5 bases, with 11 bases remaining between them. Here the CDR3 reads CASSQGGVQTEAFF. DNA for the CDR3: TGCGCCAGCAGCCAAGGAGGGGTTCAGACTGAAGCTTTCTTT.

V and J are TRBV9 and TRBJ1-6, with D maybe TRBD1 (5 bases). The CDR3 loop spans 14 amino acids. CDR1 and CDR2 from the germline V gene are SGDLS and YYNGEE. The V end lost 10 bases, the J end lost 9 bases, and 20 bases lay between the germline ends. The CDR3 sequence: CAAGRGGRVSPLHF. CDR3 bases: TGTGCCGCGGGGAGGGGCGGGAGAGTTTCACCCCTCCACTTT.

The chain has TRBV7-2 and TRBJ2-3; 14 bases fit TRBD2. The CDR3 has 15 residues. Germline V gene data show CDR1 as SGHTA and CDR2 as FQGNSA. The V segment lost 8 bases and the J segment 6 bases; nucleotides outside the gene matches: 7. The CDR3: CASVDRTSGGDTQYF. CDR3 DNA: TGTGCCAGCGTTGACCGGACTAGCGGGGGGGATACGCAGTATTTT.

This clonotype was seen many times. The chain carries TRBV3-1 and TRBJ2-5, with D hard to call. This CDR3 is built from 14 residues. Trimming shortened V by 0 bases and J by 5 bases, and 10 bases separated the two germline ends. In germline, CDR1 is LGHDT, CDR2 YNNKEL (reference sequence). CDR3 sequence (DNA): TGTGCCAGCAGCCAAGAAGGCGTGGGGGAGACCCAGTACTTC. Encoded protein: CASSQEGVGETQYF.

This clonotype was counted at least ten times. This chain uses TRBV7-2 with TRBJ2-7; tentatively, D is TRBD2 (5 bases). The germline V gene encodes CDR1 SGHTA and CDR2 FQGNSA. Trimming took 1 base from V and 5 from J, leaving 9 bases between them. The CDR3 runs 13 residues. CDR3 sequence (DNA): TGTGCCAGCAGCTTAGAAGCGGAAAACGAGCAGTACGTC. Residues: CASSLEAENEQYV.

This clonotype was counted a few times. The CDR3 spells CASSQTRGVQPQHF. The CDR3 nucleotides read TGTGCCAGCAGTCAAACACGAGGGGTTCAGCCCCAGCATTTT. The genes are TRBV27 and TRBJ1-5; maybe TRBD1 (5 bases). Per germline, CDR1 MNHEY and CDR2 SMNVEV (reference sequence). V was clipped by 5 bases and J by 6 bases, with 14 bases between them. This CDR3 is 14 amino acids long.